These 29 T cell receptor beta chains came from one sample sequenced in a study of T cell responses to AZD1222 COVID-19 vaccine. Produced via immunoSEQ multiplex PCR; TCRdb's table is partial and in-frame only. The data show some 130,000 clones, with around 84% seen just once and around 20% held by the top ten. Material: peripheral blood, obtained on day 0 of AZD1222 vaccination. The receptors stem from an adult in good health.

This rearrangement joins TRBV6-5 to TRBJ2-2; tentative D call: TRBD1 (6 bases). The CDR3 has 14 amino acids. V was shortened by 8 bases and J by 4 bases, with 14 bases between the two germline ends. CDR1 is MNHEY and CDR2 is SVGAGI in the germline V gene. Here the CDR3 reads CASRTGTTTGELFF. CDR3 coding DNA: TGTGCCAGCCGCACCGGGACAACCACCGGGGAGCTGTTTTTT.

The CDR3 protein is CASSPDDGRGDNEQFF. In nucleotides, the CDR3 is TGTGCCAGCAGCCCCGACGACGGGCGGGGAGACAATGAGCAGTTCTTC. The J gene is TRBJ2-1, the V gene TRBV5-6, with D possibly matching TRBD2 (6 bases). Germline values: CDR1 SGHDT, CDR2 YYEEEE. The CDR3 spans 16 residues. Trimming took off 4 bases at V and 5 bases at J, with 19 bases between the two ends.

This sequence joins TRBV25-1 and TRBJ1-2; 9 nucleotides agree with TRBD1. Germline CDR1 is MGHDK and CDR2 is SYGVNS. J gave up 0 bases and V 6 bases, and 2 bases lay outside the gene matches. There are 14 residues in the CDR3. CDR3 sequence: CASRGQGANYGYTF. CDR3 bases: TGTGCCAGCAGGGGACAGGGCGCTAACTATGGCTACACCTTC.

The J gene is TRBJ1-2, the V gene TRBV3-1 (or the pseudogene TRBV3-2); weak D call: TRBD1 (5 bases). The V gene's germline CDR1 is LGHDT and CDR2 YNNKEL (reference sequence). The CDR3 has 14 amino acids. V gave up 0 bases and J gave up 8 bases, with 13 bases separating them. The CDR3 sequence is CASSQDGPGRGYTF. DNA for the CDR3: TGTGCCAGCAGCCAAGATGGGCCAGGGAGAGGCTACACCTTC.

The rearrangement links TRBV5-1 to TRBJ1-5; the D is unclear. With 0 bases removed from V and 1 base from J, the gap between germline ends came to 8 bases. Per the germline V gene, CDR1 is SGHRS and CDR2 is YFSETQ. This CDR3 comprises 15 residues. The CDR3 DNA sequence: TGCGCCAGCAGCTTGGAGGGTCGGAGCAATCAGCCCCAGCATTTT. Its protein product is CASSLEGRSNQPQHF. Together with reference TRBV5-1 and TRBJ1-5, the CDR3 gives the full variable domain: KAGVTQTPRYLIKTRGQQVTLSCSPISGHRSVSWYQQTPGQGLQFLFEYFSETQRNKGNFPGRFSGRQFSNSRSEMNVSTLELGDSALYLCASSLEGRSNQPQHFGDGTRLSIL.

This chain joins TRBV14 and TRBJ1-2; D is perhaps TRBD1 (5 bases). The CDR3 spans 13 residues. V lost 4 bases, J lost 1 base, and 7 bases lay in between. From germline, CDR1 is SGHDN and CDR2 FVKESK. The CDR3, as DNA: TGTGCCAGCAGCCTGACAGTTAACTATGGCTACACCTTC. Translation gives CASSLTVNYGYTF.

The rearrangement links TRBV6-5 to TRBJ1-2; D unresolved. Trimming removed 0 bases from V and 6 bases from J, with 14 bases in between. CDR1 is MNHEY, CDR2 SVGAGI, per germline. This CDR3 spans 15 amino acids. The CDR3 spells CASSYSWGSGDGYTF. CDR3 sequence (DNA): TGTGCCAGCAGTTACTCCTGGGGAAGTGGAGATGGCTACACCTTC.

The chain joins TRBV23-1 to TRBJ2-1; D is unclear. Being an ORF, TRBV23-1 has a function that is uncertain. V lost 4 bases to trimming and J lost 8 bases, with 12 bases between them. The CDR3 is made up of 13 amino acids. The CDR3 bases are TGCGCCAGCAGTCTACTGCTTTACGATGAGCAGTTCTTC. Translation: CASSLLLYDEQFF.

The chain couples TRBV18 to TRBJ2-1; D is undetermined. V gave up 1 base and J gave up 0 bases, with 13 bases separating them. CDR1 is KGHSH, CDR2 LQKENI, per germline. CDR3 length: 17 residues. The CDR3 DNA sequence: TGTGCCAGCTCACCACTAGTGGCTTCTAGCTCCTACAATGAGCAGTTCTTC. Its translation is CASSPLVASSSYNEQFF.

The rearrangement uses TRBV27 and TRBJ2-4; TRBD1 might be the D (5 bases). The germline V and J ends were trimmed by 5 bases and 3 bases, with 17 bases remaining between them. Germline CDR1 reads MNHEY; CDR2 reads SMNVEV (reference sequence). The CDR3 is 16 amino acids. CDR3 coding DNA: TGTGCCAGCAGTGCAAATCCAGGGTCGAGCAAAAACATTCAGTACTTC. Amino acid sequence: CASSANPGSSKNIQYF.

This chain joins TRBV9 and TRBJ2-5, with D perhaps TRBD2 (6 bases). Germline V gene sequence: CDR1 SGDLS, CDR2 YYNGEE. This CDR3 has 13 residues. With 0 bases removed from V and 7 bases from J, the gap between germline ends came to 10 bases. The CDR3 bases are TGTGCCAGCAGCGTAGTGGAGGGTGGGACCCAGTACTTC. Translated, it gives CASSVVEGGTQYF.

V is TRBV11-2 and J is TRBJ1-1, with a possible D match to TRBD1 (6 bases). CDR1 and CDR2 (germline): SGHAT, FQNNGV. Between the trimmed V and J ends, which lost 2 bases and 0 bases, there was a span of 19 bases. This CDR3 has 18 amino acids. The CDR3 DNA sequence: TGTGCCAGCAGCTTAAGGGGGGGGGACGGCCTCATGAACACTGAAGCTTTCTTT. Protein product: CASSLRGGDGLMNTEAFF.

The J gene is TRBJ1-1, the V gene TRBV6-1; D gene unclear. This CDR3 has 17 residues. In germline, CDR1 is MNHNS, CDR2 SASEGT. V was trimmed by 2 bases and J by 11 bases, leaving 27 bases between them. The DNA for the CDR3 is TGTGCCAGCAGTGAAATTTTTTTACCCATCGTCTTGAGTTCGGCTTTCTTT. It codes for CASSEIFLPIVLSSAFF.

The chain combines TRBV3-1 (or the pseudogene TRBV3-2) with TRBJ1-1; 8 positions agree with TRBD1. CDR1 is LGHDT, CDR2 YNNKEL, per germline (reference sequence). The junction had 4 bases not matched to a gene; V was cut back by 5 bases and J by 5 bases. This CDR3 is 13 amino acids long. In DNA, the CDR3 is TGTGCCAGCAGCTCAACAGGGGGGACTGAAGCTTTCTTT. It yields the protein CASSSTGGTEAFF.

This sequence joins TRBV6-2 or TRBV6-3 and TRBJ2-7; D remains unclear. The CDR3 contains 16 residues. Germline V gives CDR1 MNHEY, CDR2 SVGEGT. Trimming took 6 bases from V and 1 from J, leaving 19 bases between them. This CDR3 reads CASSQSRTLLSYEQYF. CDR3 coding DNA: TGTGCCAGCAGCCAGTCCAGGACGCTCCTTTCCTACGAGCAGTACTTC.

CDR3 amino acids: CASSPEGTVNYGYTF. CDR3 coding DNA: TGTGCCAGCTCACCAGAGGGGACAGTTAACTATGGCTACACCTTC. V and J are TRBV18 and TRBJ1-2, with 7 positions matching TRBD1. V was clipped by 2 bases and J by 1 base; unmatched bases: 4. This CDR3 is built from 15 residues. Germline assignment: CDR1 KGHSH and CDR2 LQKENI.

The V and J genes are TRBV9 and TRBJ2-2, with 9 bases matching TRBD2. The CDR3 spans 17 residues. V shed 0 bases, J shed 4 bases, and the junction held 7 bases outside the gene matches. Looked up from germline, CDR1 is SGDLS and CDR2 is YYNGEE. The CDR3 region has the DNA TGTGCCAGCAGCGTAGTTGCGGCGGGGGGGCGCACCGGGGAGCTGTTTTTT. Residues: CASSVVAAGGRTGELFF.

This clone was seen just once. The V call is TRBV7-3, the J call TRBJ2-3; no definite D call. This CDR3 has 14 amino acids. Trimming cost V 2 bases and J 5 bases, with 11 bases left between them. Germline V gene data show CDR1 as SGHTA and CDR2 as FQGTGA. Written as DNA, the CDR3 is TGTGCCAGCAGCTTAGGGCAGATGATAGATACGCAGTATTTT. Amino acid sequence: CASSLGQMIDTQYF.

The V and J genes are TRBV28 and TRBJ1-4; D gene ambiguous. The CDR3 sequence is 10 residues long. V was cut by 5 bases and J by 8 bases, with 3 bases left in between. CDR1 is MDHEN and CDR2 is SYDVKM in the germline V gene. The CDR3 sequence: CASSGEKLFF. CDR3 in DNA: TGTGCCAGCAGTGGGGAAAAACTGTTTTTT.

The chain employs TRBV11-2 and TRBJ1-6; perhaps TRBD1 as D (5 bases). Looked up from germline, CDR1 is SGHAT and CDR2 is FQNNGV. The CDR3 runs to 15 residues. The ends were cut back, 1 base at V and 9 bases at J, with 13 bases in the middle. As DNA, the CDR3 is TGTGCCAGCAGCTTAGTTGGGGGTTTGGGTTCACCCCTCCACTTT. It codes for CASSLVGGLGSPLHF.

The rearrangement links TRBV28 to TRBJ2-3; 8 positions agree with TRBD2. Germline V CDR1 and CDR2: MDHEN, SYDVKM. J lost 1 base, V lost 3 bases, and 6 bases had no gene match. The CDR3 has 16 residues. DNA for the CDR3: TGTGCCAGCAGTTTGGCGGGGGGATGGGGCACAGATACGCAGTATTTT. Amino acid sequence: CASSLAGGWGTDTQYF.

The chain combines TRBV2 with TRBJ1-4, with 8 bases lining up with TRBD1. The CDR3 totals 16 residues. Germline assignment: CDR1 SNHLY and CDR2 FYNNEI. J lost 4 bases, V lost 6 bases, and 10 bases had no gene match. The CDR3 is CASRKSTGGLNEKLFF. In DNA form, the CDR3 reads TGTGCCAGCAGAAAATCTACAGGGGGACTTAATGAAAAACTGTTTTTT.

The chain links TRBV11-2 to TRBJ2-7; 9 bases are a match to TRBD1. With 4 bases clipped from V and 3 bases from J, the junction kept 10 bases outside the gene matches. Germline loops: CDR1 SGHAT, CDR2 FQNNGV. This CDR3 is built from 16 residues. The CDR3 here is CASSSKQGAPSYEQYF. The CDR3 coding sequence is TGTGCCAGCAGCTCGAAACAGGGGGCGCCTAGCTACGAGCAGTACTTC.

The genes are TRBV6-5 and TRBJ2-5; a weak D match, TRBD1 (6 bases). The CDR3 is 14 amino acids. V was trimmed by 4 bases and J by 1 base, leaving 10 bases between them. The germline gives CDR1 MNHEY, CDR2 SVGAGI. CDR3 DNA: TGTGCCAGCAGTTCCCCAGGGGTCCAAGAGACCCAGTACTTC. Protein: CASSSPGVQETQYF.

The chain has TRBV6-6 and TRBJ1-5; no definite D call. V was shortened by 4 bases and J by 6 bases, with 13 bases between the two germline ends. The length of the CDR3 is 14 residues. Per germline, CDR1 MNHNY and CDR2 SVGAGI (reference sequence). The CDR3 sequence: CASSWTVEGQPQHF. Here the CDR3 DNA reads TGTGCCAGCAGTTGGACCGTGGAGGGTCAGCCCCAGCATTTT.

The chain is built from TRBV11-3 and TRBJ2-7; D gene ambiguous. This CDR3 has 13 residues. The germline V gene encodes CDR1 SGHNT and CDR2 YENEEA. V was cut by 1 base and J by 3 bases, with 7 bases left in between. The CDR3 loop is CASSLGVGYEQYF. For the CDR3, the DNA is TGTGCCAGCAGCTTAGGGGTCGGCTACGAGCAGTACTTC.

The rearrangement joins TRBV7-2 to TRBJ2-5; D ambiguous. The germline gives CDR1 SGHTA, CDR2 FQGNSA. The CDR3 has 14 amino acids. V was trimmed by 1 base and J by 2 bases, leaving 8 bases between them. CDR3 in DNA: TGTGCCAGCAGCTTAGGACTTAGACAAGAGACCCAGTACTTC. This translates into CASSLGLRQETQYF.

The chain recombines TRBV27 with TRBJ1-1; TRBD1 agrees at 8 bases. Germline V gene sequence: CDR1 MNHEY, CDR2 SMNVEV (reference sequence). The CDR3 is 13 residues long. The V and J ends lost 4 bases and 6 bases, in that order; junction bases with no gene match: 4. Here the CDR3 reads CASSSLDRAEAFF. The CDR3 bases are TGTGCCAGCAGTTCACTGGACAGGGCTGAAGCTTTCTTT.

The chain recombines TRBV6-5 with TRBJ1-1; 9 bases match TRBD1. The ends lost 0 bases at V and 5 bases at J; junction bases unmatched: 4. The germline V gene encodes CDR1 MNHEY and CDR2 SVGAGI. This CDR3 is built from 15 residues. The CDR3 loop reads CASSYSATGGTEAFF. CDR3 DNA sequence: TGTGCCAGCAGTTACTCGGCGACAGGGGGGACTGAAGCTTTCTTT.